The rows below give T cell receptor beta chains drawn from one sample of a study of human T cells and chemical hapten exposure. A single record per CDR3 protein comes from TCRdb applying MiXCR to the RACE reads. The sample holds under 200,000 distinct CDR3 sequences, about a quarter seen once. Sample: whole blood, taken in connection with sensitization to the hapten diphenylcyclopropenone (DPC). The source of these receptors is a woman between 18 and 30 years old with alopecia areata. Some clones in this sample may be carry-over from other donors' samples. Both conserved end residues are part of each CDR3. D genes are given only for firm matches. Clone size is given for some rows only: seen once, a few or many times, or a class if the clone is expanded.

v_gene: TRBV10-2
abundance: few
d_gene: TRBD1
j_gene: TRBJ2-1
CDR3nt: TGCGCCAGCAGTGAGTCTCGAAGGGACAGGGCTACTAATGAGCAGTTCTTC
CDR3aa: CASSESRRDRATNEQFF

v_gene: TRBV30
abundance: -
d_gene: -
j_gene: TRBJ2-3
CDR3nt: TGTGCCTGGAGCGGACTCCGAGAGTTGTATTTT
CDR3aa: CAWSGLRELYF

v_gene: TRBV11-1
abundance: -
d_gene: -
j_gene: TRBJ2-4
CDR3nt: TGTGCCAGCAGGCCCACCCGGGGGCGATCGGGTCAGTCGGCCAAAAACATTCAGTACTTC
CDR3aa: CASRPTRGRSGQSAKNIQYF

v_gene: TRBV10-3
abundance: few
d_gene: -
j_gene: TRBJ1-5
CDR3nt: TGTGCCATCAGTGAGTCCGGGAATCAGCCCCAGCATTTT
CDR3aa: CAISESGNQPQHF

v_gene: TRBV10-3
abundance: -
d_gene: TRBD2
j_gene: TRBJ2-7
CDR3nt: TGTGCCATCAGCACTCGGGACTTCGGACTAGCGGGAGGCGAGCAGTACTTC
CDR3aa: CAISTRDFGLAGGEQYF

v_gene: TRBV29-1
abundance: many
d_gene: -
j_gene: TRBJ2-3
CDR3nt: TGCAGCGTCTTAAAGGGGGCAGATACGCAGTATTTT
CDR3aa: CSVLKGADTQYF

v_gene: TRBV5-6
abundance: many
d_gene: TRBD2
j_gene: TRBJ2-5
CDR3nt: TGTGCCAGCAGCCTCCGTACGTCGGCGGGGGAAGAGACCCAGTACTTC
CDR3aa: CASSLRTSAGEETQYF

v_gene: TRBV20-1
abundance: -
d_gene: -
j_gene: TRBJ1-1
CDR3nt: TGCAGTGCCTCTTTAATTGAAGCTTTCTTT
CDR3aa: CSASLIEAFF

v_gene: TRBV11-1
abundance: many
d_gene: -
j_gene: TRBJ1-1
CDR3nt: TGTGCCAGCAGCTTGCTTGCCGTTGGAAACACTGAAGCTTTCTTT
CDR3aa: CASSLLAVGNTEAFF

v_gene: TRBV6-5
abundance: -
d_gene: -
j_gene: TRBJ1-1
CDR3nt: TGTGCCAGCACGGGGAGGGGGACAACCCTTGAAGCTTTCTTT
CDR3aa: CASTGRGTTLEAFF

v_gene: TRBV7-8
abundance: -
d_gene: TRBD2
j_gene: TRBJ2-2
CDR3nt: TGTGCCAGCCTTTTAGCCGGACTAGCAGCCGGGGAGCTGTTTTTT
CDR3aa: CASLLAGLAAGELFF

v_gene: TRBV24-1
abundance: once
d_gene: -
j_gene: TRBJ2-7
CDR3nt: TGTGCCACCAGTGATTCTAGCTACTCGACTACCTACGAGCAGTACTTC
CDR3aa: CATSDSSYSTTYEQYF

v_gene: TRBV14
abundance: -
d_gene: -
j_gene: TRBJ2-1
CDR3nt: TGTGCCAGCAGCCAACCTGGGCGGACTGAGCAGTTCTTC
CDR3aa: CASSQPGRTEQFF

v_gene: TRBV28
abundance: few
d_gene: -
j_gene: TRBJ1-1
CDR3nt: TGTGCCAGCAGACCGTCCGACAGAAACAAAGCTTTCTTT
CDR3aa: CASRPSDRNKAFF

v_gene: TRBV15
abundance: -
d_gene: -
j_gene: TRBJ2-3
CDR3nt: TGTGCCACCAGCGCGGGCGAGACAGATACGCAGTATTTT
CDR3aa: CATSAGETDTQYF

v_gene: TRBV7-2
abundance: -
d_gene: -
j_gene: TRBJ2-7
CDR3nt: TGTGCCAGCAGCTCGGGGGCCTGGGAGCAGTACTTC
CDR3aa: CASSSGAWEQYF

v_gene: TRBV20-1
abundance: many
d_gene: TRBD2
j_gene: TRBJ2-5
CDR3nt: TGCAGTGCTAGTGTAGTAGCGGGGACCGCCACCCAGTACTTC
CDR3aa: CSASVVAGTATQYF

v_gene: TRBV7-9
abundance: -
d_gene: TRBD1
j_gene: TRBJ1-1
CDR3nt: TGTGCCAGCAGCACGGACAGGGGAAGTACTGAAGCTTTCTTT
CDR3aa: CASSTDRGSTEAFF

v_gene: TRBV11-3
abundance: -
d_gene: -
j_gene: TRBJ2-7
CDR3nt: -
CDR3aa: CASSILASSSYEQYF

v_gene: TRBV20-1
abundance: -
d_gene: TRBD1
j_gene: TRBJ1-1
CDR3nt: TGCAGTGTCCAGGGGGGCGTGGGGATGAACACTGAAGCTTTCTTT
CDR3aa: CSVQGGVGMNTEAFF

v_gene: TRBV5-4
abundance: few
d_gene: TRBD2
j_gene: TRBJ2-5
CDR3nt: TGTGCCAGCAGCCCCGATAGCGGGGGGGCCGCAGAGACCCAGTACTTC
CDR3aa: CASSPDSGGAAETQYF

v_gene: TRBV5-1
abundance: -
d_gene: TRBD1
j_gene: TRBJ2-1
CDR3nt: TGCGCCAGCAGCTTGCCACTTACCGGGACAGGCAATGAGCAGTTCTTC
CDR3aa: CASSLPLTGTGNEQFF

v_gene: TRBV12-3/TRBV12-4
abundance: few
d_gene: TRBD1
j_gene: TRBJ1-2
CDR3nt: TGTGCCAGCAGTTTATGGACAGGGGGAAAAGGGGACTATGGCTACACCTTC
CDR3aa: CASSLWTGGKGDYGYTF

v_gene: TRBV6-6
abundance: -
d_gene: TRBD1
j_gene: TRBJ1-2
CDR3nt: TGTGCCAGCAGGGAACAGGGGGCACCGAGTATGGGCTATGGCTACACCTTC
CDR3aa: CASREQGAPSMGYGYTF

v_gene: TRBV7-2
abundance: few
d_gene: -
j_gene: TRBJ2-1
CDR3nt: TGTGCCAGCAGCCTCGTGGAGTTTTCGTCGAACAATGAGCAGTTCTTC
CDR3aa: CASSLVEFSSNNEQFF

v_gene: TRBV5-1
abundance: -
d_gene: TRBD1
j_gene: TRBJ2-7
CDR3nt: TGCGCCAGCAGCTTCGGCCGACAGGGAAGCTCCTACGAGCAGTACTTC
CDR3aa: CASSFGRQGSSYEQYF

v_gene: TRBV4-2
abundance: -
d_gene: TRBD2
j_gene: TRBJ2-5
CDR3nt: TGTGCCAGCAGCCAAGGGGAGCGGGAGTGGGAGACCCAGTACTTC
CDR3aa: CASSQGEREWETQYF

v_gene: TRBV6-2/TRBV6-3
abundance: -
d_gene: -
j_gene: TRBJ1-5
CDR3nt: TGTGCCAGCACCAAGACCCCCTCCGGGACCCCTATCCCCCAGCATTTT
CDR3aa: CASTKTPSGTPIPQHF

v_gene: TRBV20-1
abundance: many
d_gene: TRBD1
j_gene: TRBJ1-2
CDR3nt: TGCAGTGCTAGAGAAACAGGGGGCCCGTACTATGGCTACACCTTC
CDR3aa: CSARETGGPYYGYTF

v_gene: TRBV7-3
abundance: -
d_gene: TRBD1
j_gene: TRBJ2-2
CDR3nt: TGTGCCAGCAGCTTAAGGGGGTCCGGGACAGGGATCACCGGGGAGCTGTTTTTT
CDR3aa: CASSLRGSGTGITGELFF

v_gene: TRBV15
abundance: -
d_gene: -
j_gene: TRBJ1-1
CDR3nt: TGTGCCACCAGCAGGCTCGGGACGGTGAACACTGAAGCTTTCTTT
CDR3aa: CATSRLGTVNTEAFF

v_gene: TRBV14
abundance: -
d_gene: -
j_gene: TRBJ2-1
CDR3nt: TGTGCCAGCAGCCCCCGCTGGGGGGGCAGTAACAATGAGCAGTTCTTC
CDR3aa: CASSPRWGGSNNEQFF

v_gene: TRBV6-5
abundance: -
d_gene: -
j_gene: TRBJ1-6
CDR3nt: TGTGCCAGCAGTACAGTAAACTCCTATAATTCACCCCTCCACTTT
CDR3aa: CASSTVNSYNSPLHF

v_gene: TRBV10-3
abundance: few
d_gene: TRBD1
j_gene: TRBJ2-7
CDR3nt: TGTGCCATCAGCGAGACAGGGTTTTACGAGCAGTACTTC
CDR3aa: CAISETGFYEQYF

v_gene: TRBV6-2/TRBV6-3
abundance: -
d_gene: -
j_gene: TRBJ2-7
CDR3nt: TGTGCCAGCAGCTGGCACTACGAGCAGTACTTC
CDR3aa: CASSWHYEQYF

v_gene: TRBV5-1
abundance: few
d_gene: -
j_gene: TRBJ2-7
CDR3nt: TGCGCCAGCAGCTTGGAAGGGCCCGTGAGGCGAGAGCAGTACTTC
CDR3aa: CASSLEGPVRREQYF

v_gene: TRBV6-1
abundance: few
d_gene: -
j_gene: TRBJ1-1
CDR3nt: TGTGCCAGCAGCATTACAGTGTATGGTGAAGCTTTCTTT
CDR3aa: CASSITVYGEAFF

v_gene: TRBV20-1
abundance: few
d_gene: -
j_gene: TRBJ2-7
CDR3nt: TGCAGTGCTAGAGATCTTGGTGTGACTTACGAGCAGTACTTC
CDR3aa: CSARDLGVTYEQYF

v_gene: TRBV4-3
abundance: few
d_gene: -
j_gene: TRBJ1-2
CDR3nt: TGCGCCAGCAGCCAAGATGGGGTTACCCATGGCTACACCTTC
CDR3aa: CASSQDGVTHGYTF

v_gene: TRBV4-1
abundance: -
d_gene: -
j_gene: TRBJ2-3
CDR3nt: TGCGCCAGCAGCCACCCGAGCCCGTCAGCAACAGATACGCAGTATTTT
CDR3aa: CASSHPSPSATDTQYF

v_gene: TRBV20-1
abundance: many
d_gene: TRBD1
j_gene: TRBJ2-7
CDR3nt: TGCAGTGCCAGGACAGGGGACGAGCAGTACTTC
CDR3aa: CSARTGDEQYF

v_gene: TRBV10-3
abundance: -
d_gene: -
j_gene: TRBJ2-7
CDR3nt: TGTGCCATCAGCGGGACCCCCTACGAGCAGTACTTC
CDR3aa: CAISGTPYEQYF